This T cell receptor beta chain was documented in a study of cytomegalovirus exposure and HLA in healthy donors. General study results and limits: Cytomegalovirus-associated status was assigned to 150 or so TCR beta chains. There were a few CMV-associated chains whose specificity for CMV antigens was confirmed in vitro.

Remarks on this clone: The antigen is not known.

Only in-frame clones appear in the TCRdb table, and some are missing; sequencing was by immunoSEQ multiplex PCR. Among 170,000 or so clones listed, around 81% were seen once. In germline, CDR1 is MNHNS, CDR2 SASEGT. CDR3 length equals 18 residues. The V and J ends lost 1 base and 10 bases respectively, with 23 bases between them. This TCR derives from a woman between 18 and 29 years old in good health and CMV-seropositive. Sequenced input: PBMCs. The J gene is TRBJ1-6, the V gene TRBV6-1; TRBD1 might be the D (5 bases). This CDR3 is CASSEDGFGGVLASPLHF. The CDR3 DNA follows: TGTGCCAGCAGTGAAGATGGATTTGGGGGGGTTCTTGCGTCACCCCTCCACTTT.